This T cell receptor (beta chain) was sequenced during a study of early stage breast cancer tumors. General study findings and limits: Blood repertoires resembled normal breast more than tumor.

Comments on this clone: Its antigen is currently unknown.

Repertoires were generated with immunoSEQ multiplex PCR, while TCRdb's copy carries only in-frame clones and drops some. Of approximately 75,000 clones in the sample, approximately 80% were seen once. J lost 7 bases, V lost 6 bases, and 3 bases had no gene match. The CDR3 sequence is 13 residues long. Per germline, CDR1 LNHDA and CDR2 SQIVND (reference sequence). Material for sequencing was blood. The gene calls are TRBV19 and TRBJ1-4, with 9 nucleotides matching TRBD1. The TCR sequence derives from a person in their forties with breast cancer. CDR3 in DNA: TGTGCCAGTAGGGGACAGGGAGCTGAAAAACTGTTTTTT. Protein sequence: CASRGQGAEKLFF.